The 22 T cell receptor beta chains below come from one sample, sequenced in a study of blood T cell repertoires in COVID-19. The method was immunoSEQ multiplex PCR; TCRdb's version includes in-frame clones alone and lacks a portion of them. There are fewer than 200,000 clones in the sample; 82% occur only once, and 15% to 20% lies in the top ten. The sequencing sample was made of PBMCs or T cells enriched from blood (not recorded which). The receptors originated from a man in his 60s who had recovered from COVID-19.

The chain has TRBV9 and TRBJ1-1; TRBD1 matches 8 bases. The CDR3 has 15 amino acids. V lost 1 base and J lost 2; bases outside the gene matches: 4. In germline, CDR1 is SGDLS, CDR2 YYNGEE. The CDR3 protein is CASSVKGTGNTEAFF. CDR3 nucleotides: TGTGCCAGCAGCGTAAAGGGGACAGGCAACACTGAAGCTTTCTTT.

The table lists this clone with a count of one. CDR3 protein: CASSPQMNTEAFF. Written as DNA, the CDR3 is TGTGCCAGCAGCCCCCAGATGAACACTGAAGCTTTCTTT. V usage is TRBV16 and J usage is TRBJ1-1; D not resolved. This CDR3 comprises 13 residues. Looked up from germline, CDR1 is KGHSY and CDR2 is FQNENV. Deletions cut 4 bases from V and 0 bases from J, with 6 bases between.

The CDR3 protein is CASKQDANTGELFF. CDR3 coding DNA: TGCGCCAGCAAACAGGACGCGAACACCGGGGAGCTGTTTTTT. The rearrangement uses TRBV5-1 and TRBJ2-2; tentative D call: TRBD1 (5 bases). Germline CDR1 reads SGHRS; CDR2 reads YFSETQ. This CDR3 region has 14 residues. Trimming removed 6 bases from V and 0 bases from J, with 9 bases in between.

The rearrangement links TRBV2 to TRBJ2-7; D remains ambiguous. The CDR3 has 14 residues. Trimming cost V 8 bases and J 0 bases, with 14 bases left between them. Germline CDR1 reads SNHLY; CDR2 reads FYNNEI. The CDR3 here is CASHPFYSSYEQYF. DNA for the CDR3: TGTGCCAGCCACCCCTTCTACAGCTCCTACGAGCAGTACTTC.

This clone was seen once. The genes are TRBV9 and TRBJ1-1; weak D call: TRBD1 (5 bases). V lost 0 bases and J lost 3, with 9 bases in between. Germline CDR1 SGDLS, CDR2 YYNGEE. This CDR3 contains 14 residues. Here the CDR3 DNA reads TGTGCCAGCAGCGTAGGCACAGGTTACACTGAAGCTTTCTTT. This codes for CASSVGTGYTEAFF. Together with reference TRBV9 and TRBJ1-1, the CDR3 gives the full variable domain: DSGVTQTPKHLITATGQRVTLRCSPRSGDLSVYWYQQSLDQGLQFLIQYYNGEERAKGNILERFSAQQFPDLHSELNLSSLELGDSALYFCASSVGTGYTEAFFGQGTRLTVV.

CDR3 nucleotide sequence: TGCAGCGTTGATAGGCGGACAGGTGGAGGCTACACCTTC. This sequence encodes CSVDRRTGGGYTF. V is TRBV29-1 and J is TRBJ1-2, with 7 positions matching TRBD1. Germline V lookup: CDR1 SQVTM, CDR2 ANQGSEA. J gave up 8 bases and V 3 bases, and 9 bases lay outside the gene matches. This CDR3 spans 13 amino acids.

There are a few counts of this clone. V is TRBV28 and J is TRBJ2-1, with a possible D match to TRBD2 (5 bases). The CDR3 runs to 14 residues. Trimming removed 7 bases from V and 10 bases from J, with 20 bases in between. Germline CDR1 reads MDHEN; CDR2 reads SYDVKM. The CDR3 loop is CASTLSRPPGEQFF. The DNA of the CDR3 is TGTGCCAGCACCCTGAGCCGGCCCCCGGGGGAGCAGTTCTTC.

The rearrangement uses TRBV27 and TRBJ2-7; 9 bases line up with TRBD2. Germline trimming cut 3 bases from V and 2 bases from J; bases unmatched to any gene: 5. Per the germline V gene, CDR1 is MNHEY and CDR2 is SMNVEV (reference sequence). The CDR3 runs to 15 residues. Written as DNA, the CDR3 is TGTGCCAGCAGTTTCACTAGCGGGTCCCCCTACGAGCAGTACTTC. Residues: CASSFTSGSPYEQYF.

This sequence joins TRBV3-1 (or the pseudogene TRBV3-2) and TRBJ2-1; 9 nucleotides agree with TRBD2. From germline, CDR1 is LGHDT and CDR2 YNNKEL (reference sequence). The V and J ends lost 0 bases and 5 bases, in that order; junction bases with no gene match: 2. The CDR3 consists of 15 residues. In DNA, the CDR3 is TGTGCCAGCAGCCAAGAAAGCGGGGGGCACAATGAGCAGTTCTTC. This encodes CASSQESGGHNEQFF.

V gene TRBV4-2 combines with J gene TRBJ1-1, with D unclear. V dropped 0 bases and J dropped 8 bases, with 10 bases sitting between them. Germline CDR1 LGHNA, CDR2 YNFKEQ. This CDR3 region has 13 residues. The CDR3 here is CASSQDRYREAFF. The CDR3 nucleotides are TGTGCCAGCAGCCAAGACCGGTATAGAGAAGCTTTCTTT.

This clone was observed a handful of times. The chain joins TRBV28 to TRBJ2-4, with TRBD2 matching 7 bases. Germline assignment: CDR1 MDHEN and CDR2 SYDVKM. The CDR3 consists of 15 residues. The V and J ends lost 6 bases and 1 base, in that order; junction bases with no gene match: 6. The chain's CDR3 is CASSPGGSAKNIQYF. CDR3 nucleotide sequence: TGTGCCAGCAGCCCCGGCGGGAGCGCCAAAAACATTCAGTACTTC. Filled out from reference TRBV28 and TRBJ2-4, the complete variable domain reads DVKVTQSSRYLVKRTGEKVFLECVQDMDHENMFWYRQDPGLGLRLIYFSYDVKMKEKGDIPEGYSVSREKKERFSLILESASTNQTSMYLCASSPGGSAKNIQYFGAGTRLSVL.

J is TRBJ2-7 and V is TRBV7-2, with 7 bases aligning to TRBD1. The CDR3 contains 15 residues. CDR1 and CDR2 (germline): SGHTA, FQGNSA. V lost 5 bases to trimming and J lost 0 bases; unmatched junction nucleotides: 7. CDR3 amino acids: CASSTGTANSYEQYF. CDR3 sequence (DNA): TGTGCCAGCAGCACGGGGACAGCAAACTCCTACGAGCAGTACTTC.

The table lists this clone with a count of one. The CDR3 DNA reads TGTGCCAGCAGCTTCTCAGGGGGCGCACAAATTTCTACGCAGTATTTT. Encoded protein: CASSFSGGAQISTQYF. The rearrangement links TRBV7-9 to TRBJ2-3; 8 positions match TRBD1. With V trimmed by 3 bases and J by 8 bases, 13 bases remained unmatched. CDR3 length: 16 residues. Germline V CDR1 and CDR2: SEHNR, FQNEAQ (reference sequence).

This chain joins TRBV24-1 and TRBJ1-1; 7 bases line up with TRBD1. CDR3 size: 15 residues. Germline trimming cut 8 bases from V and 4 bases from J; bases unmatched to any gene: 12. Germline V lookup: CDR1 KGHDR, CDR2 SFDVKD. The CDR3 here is CATIPLRQGGTEAFF. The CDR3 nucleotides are TGTGCCACCATCCCGTTGAGACAGGGCGGCACTGAAGCTTTCTTT.

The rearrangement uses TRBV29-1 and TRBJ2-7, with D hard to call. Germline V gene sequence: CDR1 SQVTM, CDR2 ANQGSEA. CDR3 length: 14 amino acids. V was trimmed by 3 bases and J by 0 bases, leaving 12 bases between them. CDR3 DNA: TGCAGCGTTGAGATGCAGGATCGCTCCTACGAGCAGTACTTC. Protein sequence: CSVEMQDRSYEQYF.

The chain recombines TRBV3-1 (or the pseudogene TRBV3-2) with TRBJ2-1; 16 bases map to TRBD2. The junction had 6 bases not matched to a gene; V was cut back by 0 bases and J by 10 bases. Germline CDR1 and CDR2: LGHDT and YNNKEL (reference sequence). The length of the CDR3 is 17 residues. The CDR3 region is CASSQDLGTSGRAEQFF. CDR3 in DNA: TGTGCCAGCAGCCAAGATCTCGGGACTAGCGGGAGGGCCGAGCAGTTCTTC.

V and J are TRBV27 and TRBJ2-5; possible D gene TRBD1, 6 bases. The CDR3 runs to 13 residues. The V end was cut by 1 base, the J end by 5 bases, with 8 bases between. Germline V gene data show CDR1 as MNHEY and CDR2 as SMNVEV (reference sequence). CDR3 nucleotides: TGTGCCAGCAGTTTATACAGGGCGGAGACCCAGTACTTC. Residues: CASSLYRAETQYF.

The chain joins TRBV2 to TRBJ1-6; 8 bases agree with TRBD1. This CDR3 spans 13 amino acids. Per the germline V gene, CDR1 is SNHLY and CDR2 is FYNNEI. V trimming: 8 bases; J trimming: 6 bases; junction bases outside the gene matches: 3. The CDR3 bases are TGTGCCAGCGGACAGGGAGCTAATTCACCCCTCCACTTT. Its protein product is CASGQGANSPLHF. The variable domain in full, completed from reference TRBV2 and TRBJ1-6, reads EPEVTQTPSHQVTQMGQEVILRCVPISNHLYFYWYRQILGQKVEFLVSFYNNEISEKSEIFDDQFSVERPDGSNFTLKIRSTKLEDSAMYFCASGQGANSPLHFGNGTRLTVT.

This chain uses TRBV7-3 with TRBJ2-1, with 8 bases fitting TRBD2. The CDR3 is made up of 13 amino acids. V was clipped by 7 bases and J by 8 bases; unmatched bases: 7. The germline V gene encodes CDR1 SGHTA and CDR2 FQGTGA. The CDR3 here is CASTPVGGDEQFF. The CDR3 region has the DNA TGTGCCAGCACCCCGGTCGGGGGGGATGAGCAGTTCTTC.

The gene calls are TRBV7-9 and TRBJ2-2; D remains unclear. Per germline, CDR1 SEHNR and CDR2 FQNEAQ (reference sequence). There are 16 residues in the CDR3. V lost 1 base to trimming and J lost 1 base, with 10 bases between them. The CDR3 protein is CASSLVSGENTGELFF. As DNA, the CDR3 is TGTGCCAGCAGCTTAGTTTCTGGAGAGAACACCGGGGAGCTGTTTTTT.

CDR3 sequence: CASSSLAGETGEQFF. The CDR3 DNA reads as TGTGCCAGCAGTTCACTAGCGGGGGAGACTGGTGAGCAGTTCTTC. The rearrangement links TRBV27 to TRBJ2-1; 11 bases map to TRBD2. The V gene end was trimmed by 4 bases and the J gene end by 9 bases; junction bases not matched to a gene: 8. The CDR3 runs to 15 residues. Germline CDR1 and CDR2: MNHEY and SMNVEV (reference sequence).

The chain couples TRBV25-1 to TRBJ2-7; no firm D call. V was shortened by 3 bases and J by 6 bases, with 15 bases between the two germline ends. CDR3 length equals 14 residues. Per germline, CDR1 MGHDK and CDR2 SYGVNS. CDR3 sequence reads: CASSDPRLAGEQYF. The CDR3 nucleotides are TGTGCCAGCAGTGACCCCAGACTCGCCGGCGAGCAGTACTTC.